This T cell receptor (beta chain) emerged from a study of T cell changes during pregnancy in multiple sclerosis. This clone was observed once. This CDR3 has 15 residues. Deletions cut 5 bases from V and 2 bases from J, with 13 bases between. CDR1 is SEHNR and CDR2 is FQNEAQ in the germline V gene (reference sequence). Clones were sequenced by immunoSEQ multiplex PCR, and TCRdb holds only the in-frame ones, with some missing. The sample has around 52,000 clones; over 80% are singletons. The V call is TRBV7-9, the J call TRBJ2-1, with TRBD1 as a possible D gene (6 bases). This material consisted of CD4+ T cells from peripheral blood mononuclear cells, taken after pregnancy. This receptor was obtained from a female donor in good health, enrolled as a control in a pregnancy study. In DNA form, the CDR3 reads TGTGCCAGCAGCCCGGACAGAAAGACCTACAATGAGCAGTTCTTC. It specifies CASSPDRKTYNEQFF.